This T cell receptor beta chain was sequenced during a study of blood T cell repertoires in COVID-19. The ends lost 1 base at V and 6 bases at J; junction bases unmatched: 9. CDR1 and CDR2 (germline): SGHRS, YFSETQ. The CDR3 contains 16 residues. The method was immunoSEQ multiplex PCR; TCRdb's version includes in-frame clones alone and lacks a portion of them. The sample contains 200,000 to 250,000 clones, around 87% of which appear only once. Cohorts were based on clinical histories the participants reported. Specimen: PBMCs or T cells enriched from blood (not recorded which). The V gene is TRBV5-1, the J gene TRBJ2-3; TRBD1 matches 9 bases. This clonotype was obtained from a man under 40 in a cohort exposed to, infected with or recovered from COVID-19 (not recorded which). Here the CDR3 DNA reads TGCGCCAGCAGCTTGCAAGGACAGGGGAGTAAGGATACGCAGTATTTT. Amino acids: CASSLQGQGSKDTQYF.